These T cell receptor beta chains were read from a single sample in a study of blood T cell repertoires in COVID-19. Produced via immunoSEQ multiplex PCR; TCRdb's table is partial and in-frame only. Among about 360,000 clones listed, more than 85% were seen once. Sequencing was done on a sample of peripheral blood. These receptors came from a human donor in a cohort sampled during active COVID-19. Each CDR3 is given with its conserved first and last residue. D genes are given only for firm matches. Size is omitted from some rows. Given values are once, few, many or a class for expanded clones.

.	.	TRBV19	TRBJ1-2	CASSHREGSGYTF	TGTGCCAGTAGCCACAGGGAAGGTAGTGGCTACACCTTC
.	TRBD1	TRBV5-1	TRBJ1-4	CASSLGTDNEKLFF	TGCGCCAGCAGCTTAGGGACAGATAATGAAAAACTGTTTTTT
.	.	TRBV25-1	TRBJ2-3	CASSERFGGRRTDTQYF	TGTGCCAGCAGTGAACGTTTCGGGGGGCGCCGCACAGATACGCAGTATTTT
.	TRBD1	TRBV19	TRBJ1-1	CATTDREETEAFF	TGTGCCACGACGGACAGGGAAGAAACTGAAGCTTTCTTT
.	.	TRBV19	TRBJ2-1	CASSPWAMYNEQFF	TGTGCCAGTAGTCCCTGGGCCATGTACAATGAGCAGTTCTTC
.	TRBD1	TRBV7-9	TRBJ2-7	CASSQAGGSQYF	TGTGCCAGCAGCCAGGCAGGGGGCTCGCAGTACTTC
.	TRBD2	TRBV18	TRBJ2-7	CASSPGLAGNYEQYF	TGTGCCAGCTCACCTGGTCTAGCGGGCAACTACGAGCAGTACTTC
.	TRBD1	TRBV5-6	TRBJ1-2	CASSLGRRQGGYGYTF	TGTGCCAGCAGCTTGGGACGACGACAGGGAGGCTATGGCTACACCTTC
.	.	TRBV28	TRBJ2-6	CASSLWGTFSGANVLTF	TGTGCCAGCAGTTTATGGGGCACTTTCTCTGGGGCCAACGTCCTGACTTTC
.	TRBD2	TRBV19	TRBJ2-3	CASSIVASGGTDTQYF	TGTGCCAGTAGTATAGTAGCTAGCGGGGGGACAGATACGCAGTATTTT
.	.	TRBV30	TRBJ1-1	CAFSAGSNTEAFF	TGTGCCTTCTCGGCAGGGTCTAACACTGAAGCTTTCTTT
few	.	TRBV9	TRBJ1-3	CASSKPSSGNTIYF	TGTGCCAGCAGCAAACCTAGCTCTGGAAACACCATATATTTT
.	TRBD1	TRBV6-5	TRBJ2-1	CASSYSGTVGFNEQFF	TGTGCCAGCAGTTACTCGGGGACAGTGGGGTTTAATGAGCAGTTCTTC
.	TRBD1	TRBV2	TRBJ1-1	CASSSTGDTEAFF	TGTGCCAGCAGTTCGACAGGGGACACTGAAGCTTTCTTT
.	.	TRBV5-6	TRBJ2-5	CASSLGARETQYF	TGTGCCAGCAGCTTGGGAGCGCGCGAGACCCAGTACTTC
.	TRBD1	TRBV10-3	TRBJ1-5	CAISRNRGDQPQHF	TGTGCCATCAGTCGAAACAGGGGGGATCAGCCCCAGCATTTT
once	.	TRBV29-1	TRBJ2-3	CSVRDFNTDTQYF	TGCAGCGTTAGGGACTTTAATACAGATACGCAGTATTTT
.	.	TRBV18	TRBJ1-1	CASSPTRYEAFF	TGTGCCAGCTCACCAACTAGGTATGAAGCTTTCTTT
.	.	TRBV11-2	TRBJ2-1	CASSLDRGWDEQFF	TGTGCCAGCAGCTTAGATCGGGGATGGGATGAGCAGTTCTTC
few	.	TRBV21-1	TRBJ1-1	CASSLEGGLGTEAFF	TGTGCCAGCAGCCTGGAGGGCGGACTGGGGACTGAAGCTTTCTTT
.	TRBD1	TRBV12-5	TRBJ1-1	CASGLVLRTGLRTEAFF	TGTGCTAGTGGTTTGGTACTCCGGACAGGGTTGAGGACTGAAGCTTTCTTT
many	.	TRBV7-2	TRBJ1-1	CASSLGREAEAFF	TGTGCCAGCAGCTTAGGGCGGGAGGCTGAAGCTTTCTTT
.	.	TRBV25-1	TRBJ1-3	CASSAQGPSGNTIYF	TGTGCCAGCAGTGCTCAGGGCCCTTCTGGAAACACCATATATTTT
.	TRBD2	TRBV7-3	TRBJ2-1	CASSFTSGGSEQFF	TGTGCCAGCAGCTTTACTAGCGGGGGTTCTGAGCAGTTCTTC
.	.	TRBV28	TRBJ1-4	CASSPPRQGGEKLFF	TGTGCCAGCAGTCCCCCGAGGCAGGGAGGTGAAAAACTGTTTTTT
few	.	TRBV2	TRBJ1-1	CASSELGNRVGTEAFF	TGTGCCAGCAGTGAGCTGGGAAACAGGGTGGGCACTGAAGCTTTCTTT
.	TRBD2	TRBV9	TRBJ2-1	CASSATPRGDNEQFF	TGTGCCAGCAGCGCGACTCCGCGGGGGGACAATGAGCAGTTCTTC
.	TRBD2	TRBV5-1	TRBJ2-5	CASSLEPQRTSGGETQYF	TGCGCCAGCAGCCTAGAGCCCCAGAGGACTAGCGGGGGAGAGACCCAGTACTTC
.	.	TRBV30	TRBJ2-2	CAWNLFFTGNTGELFF	TGTGCCTGGAACCTTTTTTTCACAGGGAACACCGGGGAGCTGTTTTTT
.	TRBD1	TRBV10-3	TRBJ2-3	CATMYETGGDTQYF	TGTGCCACCATGTACGAAACAGGGGGAGATACGCAGTATTTT
.	TRBD2	TRBV29-1	TRBJ2-3	CSVGAHLAGKSTDTQYF	TGCAGCGTTGGGGCTCACCTAGCGGGAAAAAGCACAGATACGCAGTATTTT
.	.	TRBV5-1	TRBJ2-5	CASCVGAQETQYF	TGCGCCAGCTGTGTAGGGGCCCAAGAGACCCAGTACTTC
.	.	TRBV10-1	TRBJ2-7	CASIGPQITTGISRYF	TGCGCCAGCATAGGACCTCAGATTACTACAGGGATTAGTAGGTACTTC
few	TRBD2	TRBV19	TRBJ2-7	CASSIFAGDSYEQYF	TGTGCCAGTAGTATCTTTGCGGGGGACTCCTACGAGCAGTACTTC
.	.	TRBV19	TRBJ1-2	CASSLGPQTDVNYGYTF	TGTGCCAGTAGTTTGGGGCCTCAAACGGACGTTAACTATGGCTACACCTTC
.	.	TRBV7-2	TRBJ1-6	CASSLDRYLSPLHF	TGTGCCAGCAGCTTAGACAGATACCTCTCACCCCTCCACTTT
.	.	TRBV6-4	TRBJ2-1	CASSDDWNEQFF	TGTGCCAGCAGTGACGACTGGAATGAGCAGTTCTTC
few	TRBD2	TRBV7-9	TRBJ2-1	CASSSAGVLNEQFF	TGTGCCAGCAGTTCAGCGGGAGTCCTCAATGAGCAGTTCTTC
.	.	TRBV7-8	TRBJ1-1	CASRSGTSRSWDPNTEAFF	TGTGCCAGCAGATCCGGGACAAGTCGAAGTTGGGACCCGAACACTGAAGCTTTCTTT
.	.	TRBV12-3/TRBV12-4	TRBJ2-2	CASSYRNTGELFF	TGTGCCAGCAGCTACAGGAACACCGGGGAGCTGTTTTTT
.	.	TRBV19	TRBJ2-7	CASSKGHLYEQYF	TGTGCCAGTAGTAAGGGACACCTATACGAGCAGTACTTC
.	TRBD2	TRBV28	TRBJ2-3	CASSSTGLAGGSTDTQYF	TGTGCCAGCAGCTCTACTGGACTAGCGGGAGGGTCCACAGATACGCAGTATTTT
.	TRBD1	TRBV6-4	TRBJ1-2	CASSPEGQGYGYTF	TGTGCCAGCAGTCCCGAGGGACAGGGTTATGGCTACACCTTC
.	.	TRBV6-1	TRBJ1-3	CASSERGRTRGGNTIYF	TGTGCCAGCAGTGAAAGGGGTCGAACGCGAGGCGGAAACACCATATATTTT
.	.	TRBV13	TRBJ2-1	CASSWTAYNEQFF	TGTGCCAGCAGCTGGACAGCCTACAATGAGCAGTTCTTC
.	TRBD1	TRBV3-1/TRBV3-2	TRBJ2-7	CASSQGVGGVNEQYF	TGTGCCAGCAGCCAAGGGGTAGGGGGCGTAAACGAGCAGTACTTC
.	.	TRBV29-1	TRBJ2-1	CSVERGSGVNEQFF	TGCAGCGTTGAAAGGGGCAGTGGGGTCAATGAGCAGTTCTTC
.	.	TRBV29-1	TRBJ2-5	CSVSVGADGETQYF	TGCAGCGTTTCTGTAGGGGCTGACGGAGAGACCCAGTACTTC
.	TRBD1	TRBV6-6	TRBJ1-1	CASSYKEGAGAFF	TGTGCCAGCAGTTACAAGGAGGGGGCCGGAGCTTTCTTT
.	TRBD1	TRBV19	TRBJ2-7	CASSIDRASSYEQYF	TGTGCCAGTAGTATCGACAGGGCGAGCTCCTACGAGCAGTACTTC
.	.	TRBV10-1	TRBJ1-1	CASSKQGLGTEAFF	TGCGCCAGCAGTAAACAGGGTTTAGGCACTGAAGCTTTCTTT
.	TRBD1	TRBV19	TRBJ2-4	CASSPRTGKNIQYF	TGTGCCAGTAGTCCCCGGACAGGCAAAAACATTCAGTACTTC
.	.	TRBV7-2	TRBJ2-7	CASSFEGGGTYEQYF	TGTGCCAGCAGCTTCGAGGGGGGAGGGACCTACGAGCAGTACTTC
.	.	TRBV6-5	TRBJ2-7	CASGLDRTPYEQYF	TGTGCCAGCGGCCTCGACAGGACCCCCTACGAGCAGTACTTC
.	.	TRBV6-1	TRBJ1-2	CASSEGRVSYSYGYTF	TGTGCCAGCAGTGAAGGGAGGGTTTCTTATAGCTATGGCTACACCTTC
.	.	TRBV2	TRBJ2-2	CASSESSGELFF	TGTGCCAGCAGTGAATCATCCGGGGAGCTGTTTTTT
once	.	TRBV2	TRBJ1-4	CASSQGLREKLFF	TGTGCCAGCAGTCAGGGTCTAAGGGAAAAACTGTTTTTT
.	.	TRBV6-2/TRBV6-3	TRBJ2-3	CASSYEAPSTDTQYF	TGTGCCAGCAGTTACGAGGCCCCGAGCACAGATACGCAGTATTTT
.	.	TRBV23-1	TRBJ2-6	CASPPTGTGANVLTF	TGCGCCAGCCCCCCCACAGGGACTGGGGCCAACGTCCTGACTTTC